Below, 32 T cell receptor beta chains from the same sample are listed, as sequenced in a study of cytotoxic CD8 clonotypes in ibrutinib-treated CLL. The method was immunoSEQ multiplex PCR; TCRdb's version includes in-frame clones alone and lacks a portion of them. Here the sample spans roughly 220,000 clones, over 65% being singletons. The sample here was PBMCs, taken after 12 months of ibrutinib treatment. The receptors here all came from a human donor with chronic lymphocytic leukemia.

This clone was recorded at least ten times. The chain has TRBV5-4 and TRBJ1-2, with D tentatively TRBD1 (5 bases). The CDR3 totals 16 residues. Germline V gene sequence: CDR1 SGHNT, CDR2 YYREEE (reference sequence). Trimming pared 0 bases from V and 4 bases from J, leaving 16 bases between. In DNA form, the CDR3 reads TGTGCCAGCAGCTTGGAGGGCAGGGACCTTTCCTATGGCTACACCTTC. It yields the protein CASSLEGRDLSYGYTF.

The chain joins TRBV5-1 to TRBJ2-6; no definite D call. With 0 bases removed from V and 0 bases from J, the gap between germline ends came to 10 bases. This CDR3 spans 17 amino acids. Germline assignment: CDR1 SGHRS and CDR2 YFSETQ. The DNA of the CDR3 is TGCGCCAGCAGCTTGGCAAGTGGGTCCTCTGGGGCCAACGTCCTGACTTTC. This sequence encodes CASSLASGSSGANVLTF.

V is TRBV29-1 and J is TRBJ1-1, with TRBD1 as a possible D gene (6 bases). Per the germline V gene, CDR1 is SQVTM and CDR2 is ANQGSEA. With 7 bases removed from V and 5 bases from J, the gap between germline ends came to 11 bases. The CDR3 spans 11 residues. CDR3 DNA sequence: TGCAGCGGGGGGCAGGAGACTGAAGCTTTCTTT. Translation: CSGGQETEAFF.

This chain joins TRBV11-3 and TRBJ2-7; D is perhaps TRBD1 (6 bases). The CDR3 is 15 residues long. The germline gives CDR1 SGHNT, CDR2 YENEEA. V was pared by 1 base and J by 3 bases, with 13 bases between. The CDR3 spells CASSLVNNRVYEQYF. CDR3 DNA sequence: TGTGCCAGCAGCTTAGTCAATAACAGGGTCTACGAGCAGTACTTC.

V gene TRBV28 combines with J gene TRBJ1-1; D not certain. This CDR3 has 13 amino acids. Per the germline V gene, CDR1 is MDHEN and CDR2 is SYDVKM. CDR3 loop: CALRRPMNTEAFF. The CDR3 nucleotides are TGTGCGTTAAGACGGCCTATGAACACTGAAGCTTTCTTT.

The chain uses TRBV20-1 and TRBJ2-7; D gene unclear. This CDR3 spans 11 amino acids. Trimming took 4 bases from V and 7 from J, leaving 11 bases between them. Germline V gene data show CDR1 as DFQATT and CDR2 as SNEGSKA (reference sequence). This CDR3 reads CSAKTGFEQYF. In nucleotides, the CDR3 is TGCAGTGCTAAAACTGGGTTTGAGCAGTACTTC.

The chain combines TRBV28 with TRBJ2-1, with TRBD2 identical over 7 bases. There are 14 residues in the CDR3. Unmatched junction bases numbered 7, after V lost 4 bases and J lost 7 bases. Germline V gene sequence: CDR1 MDHEN, CDR2 SYDVKM. The chain's CDR3 is CASSSPQLANEQFF. In DNA form, the CDR3 reads TGTGCCAGCAGTTCGCCCCAACTAGCGAATGAGCAGTTCTTC.

A few counts support this clone. V gene TRBV6-5 combines with J gene TRBJ1-2; no clear D. Trimming took off 6 bases at V and 0 bases at J, with 14 bases between the two ends. The CDR3 loop spans 15 amino acids. CDR1 is MNHEY, CDR2 SVGAGI, per germline. CDR3 nucleotides: TGTGCCAGCAGCCCTGACGGAGGTGCTAACTATGGCTACACCTTC. Its protein product is CASSPDGGANYGYTF.

This sequence joins TRBV30 and TRBJ1-2, with D perhaps TRBD1 (6 bases). V gave up 1 base and J gave up 2 bases, with 8 bases separating them. Germline loops: CDR1 GTSNPN, CDR2 SVGIG (reference sequence). This CDR3 comprises 13 residues. DNA of the CDR3: TGTGCCTGGAGTGCCGGACAGAACTATGGCTACACCTTC. Amino acids: CAWSAGQNYGYTF. The whole variable domain, remainder taken from reference TRBV30 and TRBJ1-2, is SQTIHQWPATLVQPVGSPLSLECTVEGTSNPNLYWYRQAAGRGLQLLFYSVGIGQISSEVPQNLSASRPQDRQFILSSKKLLLSDSGFYLCAWSAGQNYGYTFGSGTRLTVV.

The rearrangement links TRBV29-1 to TRBJ1-1, with TRBD1 matching 10 bases. Per the germline V gene, CDR1 is SQVTM and CDR2 is ANQGSEA. The CDR3 extends over 13 amino acids. Germline trimming cut 7 bases from V and 2 bases from J; bases unmatched to any gene: 4. In nucleotides, the CDR3 is TGCAGCGCCGGGACAGGGGCTAACACTGAAGCTTTCTTT. Translated: CSAGTGANTEAFF.

V and J are TRBV6-1 and TRBJ2-7, with a possible D match to TRBD2 (5 bases). From germline, CDR1 is MNHNS and CDR2 SASEGT. The CDR3 totals 13 residues. V lost 0 bases to trimming and J lost 3 bases, with 6 bases between them. The CDR3 nucleotides are TGTGCCAGCAGTGAAGCCGGACTCTACGAGCAGTACTTC. Translation gives CASSEAGLYEQYF.

Details on this clone: Within the sample, other DNA sequences also encode this same CDR3. J is TRBJ1-2 and V is TRBV9; 10 bases align to TRBD1. V trimming: 4 bases; J trimming: 5 bases; junction bases outside the gene matches: 2. The CDR3 covers 13 residues. The V gene's germline CDR1 is SGDLS and CDR2 YYNGEE. CDR3 sequence (DNA): TGTGCCAGCAGCCAGGGACAGGGGTATGGCTACACCTTC. This encodes CASSQGQGYGYTF. Combining the CDR3 with reference TRBV9 and TRBJ1-2 gives the whole variable domain DSGVTQTPKHLITATGQRVTLRCSPRSGDLSVYWYQQSLDQGLQFLIQYYNGEERAKGNILERFSAQQFPDLHSELNLSSLELGDSALYFCASSQGQGYGYTFGSGTRLTVV.

The rearrangement joins TRBV5-4 to TRBJ2-3; the D is unclear. The CDR3 consists of 13 residues. V was pared by 0 bases and J by 2 bases, with 4 bases between. Per the germline V gene, CDR1 is SGHNT and CDR2 is YYREEE (reference sequence). As DNA, the CDR3 is TGTGCCAGCAGCTTGGATACCACAGATACGCAGTATTTT. The encoded protein is CASSLDTTDTQYF.

The genes are TRBV7-3 and TRBJ2-4; D is unresolved. The V and J ends lost 0 bases and 0 bases respectively, with 9 bases between them. Germline assignment: CDR1 SGHTA and CDR2 FQGTGA. This CDR3 has 16 amino acids. The CDR3 loop reads CASSLTANLAKNIQYF. The DNA for the CDR3 is TGTGCCAGCAGCTTAACCGCGAATCTAGCCAAAAACATTCAGTACTTC.

This chain links TRBV5-4 with TRBJ2-7; D not resolved. Germline CDR1 SGHNT, CDR2 YYREEE (reference sequence). With 1 base removed from V and 1 base from J, the gap between germline ends came to 6 bases. The CDR3 is 13 amino acids. CDR3 loop: CASSLMGSYEQYF. The DNA of the CDR3 is TGTGCCAGCAGCTTGATGGGTTCCTACGAGCAGTACTTC.

The chain employs TRBV12-5 and TRBJ2-2; D is perhaps TRBD1 or TRBD2 (6 bases each). Trimming cost V 0 bases and J 4 bases, with 18 bases left between them. CDR3 size: 18 residues. Germline assignment: CDR1 LGHNT and CDR2 FRNRAP. CDR3: CASGLVWKGEVLTGELFF. Written as DNA, the CDR3 is TGTGCTAGTGGTTTGGTATGGAAGGGGGAGGTTCTCACCGGGGAGCTGTTTTTT.

This chain connects TRBV28 to TRBJ1-1, with a weak D call TRBD1 (6 bases). Germline CDR1 and CDR2: MDHEN and SYDVKM. V shed 6 bases and J shed 1 base, with 9 bases lying between them. There are 13 residues in the CDR3. CDR3 region: CASRSQGNTEAFF. In nucleotides, the CDR3 is TGTGCCAGCAGGTCACAGGGGAACACTGAAGCTTTCTTT.

The chain employs TRBV7-2 and TRBJ1-3; TRBD1 might be the D (6 bases). The CDR3 consists of 16 residues. Trimming removed 4 bases at V and 1 base at J, with 14 bases between. From germline, CDR1 is SGHTA and CDR2 FQGNSA. This CDR3 is CASSSTGGASGNTIYF. The CDR3 nucleotides are TGTGCCAGCAGCTCGACCGGGGGGGCTTCTGGAAACACCATATATTTT.

The CDR3 sequence: CASSRWNQPQHF. CDR3 DNA: TGTGCCAGCAGCCGGTGGAATCAGCCCCAGCATTTT. The gene calls are TRBV7-9 and TRBJ1-5; D gene unclear. V dropped 5 bases and J dropped 4 bases, with 6 bases sitting between them. The germline V gene encodes CDR1 SEHNR and CDR2 FQNEAQ (reference sequence). The CDR3 length is 12 residues.

This clone was observed a handful of times. V gene TRBV20-1 combines with J gene TRBJ2-7; no reliable D call. V lost 3 bases and J 3 bases, leaving 6 bases between the germline ends. The CDR3 consists of 11 residues. From germline, CDR1 is DFQATT and CDR2 SNEGSKA (reference sequence). The CDR3 is CSARADYEQYF. The CDR3 DNA sequence: TGCAGTGCTAGGGCTGACTACGAGCAGTACTTC.

The chain joins TRBV7-2 to TRBJ2-3; 9 bases are a match to TRBD2. CDR1 and CDR2 from the germline V gene are SGHTA and FQGNSA. V gave up 2 bases and J gave up 2 bases; unmatched junction bases: 2. The CDR3 covers 15 residues. The CDR3 sequence: CASSLRLAATDTQYF. The CDR3, as DNA: TGTGCCAGCAGCTTACGACTAGCGGCCACAGATACGCAGTATTTT.

This chain links TRBV6-4 with TRBJ2-2, with D unclear. CDR1 is MRHNA, CDR2 SNTAGT, per germline. CDR3 length: 13 amino acids. The V end lost 1 base, the J end lost 1 base, and 1 base lay between the germline ends. CDR3 sequence (DNA): TGTGCCAGCAGTGACTGGAACACCGGGGAGCTGTTTTTT. Its protein is CASSDWNTGELFF.

This chain connects TRBV5-1 to TRBJ1-6, with D perhaps matching TRBD1 (6 bases). V lost 5 bases and J lost 6, with 6 bases in between. Germline assignment: CDR1 SGHRS and CDR2 YFSETQ. The CDR3 length is 12 residues. The CDR3: CASRDSNSPLHF. Written as DNA, the CDR3 is TGCGCCAGCAGGGACAGTAATTCACCCCTCCACTTT.

The chain recombines TRBV10-3 with TRBJ2-3; 7 positions agree with TRBD1. The CDR3 sequence is 14 residues long. Per the germline V gene, CDR1 is ENHRY and CDR2 is SYGVKD. The V and J ends lost 6 bases and 2 bases, in that order; junction bases with no gene match: 5. CDR3 in DNA: TGTGCCATCAGCTTCAGGGGGACCACAGATACGCAGTATTTT. This gives the protein CAISFRGTTDTQYF.

The chain employs TRBV11-3 and TRBJ1-1; no reliable D call. The V and J ends lost 4 bases and 2 bases respectively, with 8 bases between them. This CDR3 has 13 residues. CDR1 and CDR2 from the germline V gene are SGHNT and YENEEA. The CDR3 sequence: CASSSVTNTEAFF. Written as DNA, the CDR3 is TGTGCCAGCAGCTCCGTAACTAACACTGAAGCTTTCTTT. The full variable domain, with the rest looked up from reference TRBV11-3 and TRBJ1-1, is EAGVVQSPRYKIIEKKQPVAFWCNPISGHNTLYWYLQNLGQGPELLIRYENEEAVDDSQLPKDRFSAERLKGVDSTLKIQPAELGDSAVYLCASSSVTNTEAFFGQGTRLTVV.

The chain carries TRBV9 and TRBJ2-2; maybe TRBD2 (5 bases). The CDR3 runs 14 residues. In germline, CDR1 is SGDLS, CDR2 YYNGEE. The V and J ends lost 0 bases and 6 bases respectively, with 9 bases between them. CDR3 loop: CASSVGWRAGELFF. CDR3 DNA sequence: TGTGCCAGCAGCGTAGGATGGCGGGCCGGGGAGCTGTTTTTT.

The genes are TRBV7-8 and TRBJ2-1; no definite D call. CDR1 and CDR2 (germline): SGHVS, FQNEAQ. The CDR3 contains 12 residues. V lost 3 bases, J lost 2 bases, and 2 bases lay in between. As DNA, the CDR3 is TGTGCCAGCAGCTTTCCCTACAATGAGCAGTTCTTC. Amino acid sequence: CASSFPYNEQFF.

This chain uses TRBV5-1 with TRBJ2-3; 7 bases align to TRBD1. The germline CDR1 and CDR2 sequences are SGHRS and YFSETQ. J lost 5 bases, V lost 4 bases, and 7 bases had no gene match. CDR3 length: 14 residues. The CDR3 DNA follows: TGCGCCAGCAGCCTAGGACAGGCCCTAGATACGCAGTATTTT. Translation: CASSLGQALDTQYF.

The chain joins TRBV9 to TRBJ2-3; D may be TRBD2 (5 bases). Germline V gene lookup returns CDR1 SGDLS and CDR2 YYNGEE. The CDR3 covers 14 residues. V gave up 4 bases and J gave up 1 base, with 10 bases separating them. CDR3: CASSTRTGTDTQYF. In DNA form, the CDR3 reads TGTGCCAGCAGCACCCGGACTGGCACAGATACGCAGTATTTT.

CDR3 sequence: CASSAQGVIAPLHF. The CDR3 bases are TGTGCCAGCAGCGCACAGGGTGTGATTGCACCCCTCCACTTT. The rearrangement uses TRBV9 and TRBJ1-6, with D possibly TRBD1 on 6 matching bases. The V gene lost 3 bases and the J gene lost 11 bases, with 15 bases spanning the gap. Germline lookup yields CDR1 SGDLS and CDR2 YYNGEE. The CDR3 has 14 residues.

This chain joins TRBV28 and TRBJ1-2, with 7 bases that match TRBD1. V lost 6 bases, J lost 4 bases, and 11 bases stayed unmatched. This CDR3 region has 15 residues. The V gene's germline CDR1 is MDHEN and CDR2 SYDVKM. The CDR3 spells CASSPPTGQLYGYTF. The CDR3 nucleotides read TGTGCCAGCAGCCCTCCGACGGGACAGCTCTATGGCTACACCTTC.

This sequence joins TRBV7-9 and TRBJ2-5; no clear D. The V and J ends lost 5 bases and 2 bases respectively, with 9 bases between them. This CDR3 has 13 residues. From germline, CDR1 is SEHNR and CDR2 FQNEAQ (reference sequence). The CDR3 spells CASSPGSQETQYF. Written as DNA, the CDR3 is TGTGCCAGCAGCCCCGGGTCTCAAGAGACCCAGTACTTC.